Listed below are T cell receptor beta chains from one sample, sequenced in a study of blood T cells in healthy people across ages. TCRdb reprocessed the 5' RACE reads via MiXCR and lists one record per CDR3 protein. The repertoire has 910,000 or so distinct CDR3 sequences, about 51% of them found once; the top ten carry around 21%. The sample comprised blood. All receptors come from a woman aged 60-70 years in good health. CDR3s include the opening cysteine and the closing phenylalanine or tryptophan. D genes are given only for firm matches. Expanded clones get a size class; other rows say once, few or many, or leave the size out.

CDR3 length: 12; V gene: TRBV6-2/TRBV6-3; D gene: -; J gene: TRBJ1-4; clone size: -; CDR3 DNA: TGTGCCAGCTCGACGACAGATGAAAAACTGTTTTTT; CDR3 protein: CASSTTDEKLFF
CDR3 length: 15; V gene: TRBV2; D gene: TRBD1; J gene: TRBJ2-3; clone size: -; CDR3 DNA: TGTGCCAGCAGATACATTGGACAGGGGCCAGATACGCAGTATTTT; CDR3 protein: CASRYIGQGPDTQYF
CDR3 length: 14; V gene: TRBV20-1; D gene: -; J gene: TRBJ1-2; clone size: -; CDR3 DNA: TGCAGTGCTTCCCGGGCAGGGTCTAACTATGGCTACACCTTC; CDR3 protein: CSASRAGSNYGYTF
CDR3 length: 15; V gene: TRBV4-1; D gene: TRBD2; J gene: TRBJ2-5; clone size: -; CDR3 DNA: TGCGCCAGCAGTCAGACCCTCGGGGGGCAAGAGACCCAGTACTTC; CDR3 protein: CASSQTLGGQETQYF
CDR3 length: 13; V gene: TRBV7-9; D gene: -; J gene: TRBJ2-7; clone size: few; CDR3 DNA: TGTGCCAGCAGCATTACAGCAACCTACGAGCAGTACTTC; CDR3 protein: CASSITATYEQYF
CDR3 length: 13; V gene: TRBV20-1; D gene: -; J gene: TRBJ2-2; clone size: few; CDR3 DNA: TGCAGTGGCAGAGGGGGATACACCGGGGAGCTGTTTTTT; CDR3 protein: CSGRGGYTGELFF
CDR3 length: 16; V gene: TRBV24-1; D gene: TRBD2; J gene: TRBJ2-1; clone size: -; CDR3 DNA: TGTGCCACCAGTGATGGGGGACTAAGCGGGCGGAATGAGCAGTTCTTC; CDR3 protein: CATSDGGLSGRNEQFF
CDR3 length: 14; V gene: TRBV2; D gene: -; J gene: TRBJ1-2; clone size: once; CDR3 DNA: TGTGCCAGCTTCAGACTGATAAGGGGCTATGGCTACACCTTC; CDR3 protein: CASFRLIRGYGYTF
CDR3 length: 15; V gene: TRBV10-3; D gene: TRBD2; J gene: TRBJ2-3; clone size: -; CDR3 DNA: TGTGCCATCAGTGGACTAGCGGTGGCTGCAGATACGCAGTATTTT; CDR3 protein: CAISGLAVAADTQYF
CDR3 length: 15; V gene: TRBV5-1; D gene: TRBD1; J gene: TRBJ1-2; clone size: few; CDR3 DNA: TGCGCCAGCAGCACACCGGGACAGGGGAACTATGGCTACACCTTC; CDR3 protein: CASSTPGQGNYGYTF
CDR3 length: 15; V gene: TRBV28; D gene: -; J gene: TRBJ2-5; clone size: -; CDR3 DNA: TGTGCCAGCAGTACCCTAGCAAAAGTACAAGAGACCCAGTACTTC; CDR3 protein: CASSTLAKVQETQYF
CDR3 length: 14; V gene: TRBV13; D gene: -; J gene: TRBJ2-7; clone size: -; CDR3 DNA: TGTGCCAGCAGCTTAACCCCAAGCTCCTACGAGCAGTACTTC; CDR3 protein: CASSLTPSSYEQYF